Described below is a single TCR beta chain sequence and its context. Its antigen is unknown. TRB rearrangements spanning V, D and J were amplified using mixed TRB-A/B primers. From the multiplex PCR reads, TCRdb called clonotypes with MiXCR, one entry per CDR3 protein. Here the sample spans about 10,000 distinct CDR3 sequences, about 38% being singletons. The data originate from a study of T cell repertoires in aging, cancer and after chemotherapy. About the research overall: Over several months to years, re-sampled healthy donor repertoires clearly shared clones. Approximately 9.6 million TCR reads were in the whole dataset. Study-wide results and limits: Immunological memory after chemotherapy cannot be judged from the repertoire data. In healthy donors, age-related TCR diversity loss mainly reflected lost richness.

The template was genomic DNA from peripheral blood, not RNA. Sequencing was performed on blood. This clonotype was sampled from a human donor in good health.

Here the CDR3 DNA reads TGTGCCAGCAAGGAAGCCCCAAATGAAAAACTGTTTTTT. Translation gives CASKEAPNEKLFF. The rearrangement links TRBV6-5 to TRBJ1-4; D ambiguous. The CDR3 totals 13 residues. The germline V and J ends were trimmed by 7 bases and 5 bases, with 11 bases remaining between them. Germline CDR1 MNHEY, CDR2 SVGAGI.